These T cell receptor beta chains were read from a single sample in a study of shared clonotypes between healthy human individuals. Sequencing was performed with immunoSEQ multiplex PCR; in TCRdb, only in-frame clones are kept and a portion is missing. Of about 800,000 clones listed, about 96% were seen once; the top ten hold under 0.3%. Specimen: naive CD8+ T cells sorted from blood. These receptors all stem from a man aged 30 to 39 in good health. The CDR3 runs from the conserved cysteine through the conserved F or W. A D gene is named only where the DNA matches it firmly. Expanded clones get a size class; other rows say once, few or many, or leave the size out.

clone size	V gene	D gene	J gene	CDR3 DNA	CDR3 protein
NA	TRBV4-1	NA	TRBJ1-1	TGCGCCAGCAGCCCCTTGGAGGGGACGAACACTGAAGCTTTCTTT	CASSPLEGTNTEAFF
NA	TRBV7-9	NA	TRBJ2-1	TGTGCCAGCAGCTTAGGGGCCGTTAGTGAGCAGTTCTTC	CASSLGAVSEQFF
NA	TRBV18	TRBD2	TRBJ2-3	TGTGCCAGCTCATCAGGACTAGCGGGAGAAGCAGATACGCAGTATTTT	CASSSGLAGEADTQYF
NA	TRBV7-9	TRBD1	TRBJ2-7	TGTGCCAGCAGCCTAAGCTGGGACAGGCAGTACTTC	CASSLSWDRQYF
NA	TRBV2	NA	TRBJ2-3	TGTGCCAGCAATACGGGACTTCGCACAGATACGCAGTATTTT	CASNTGLRTDTQYF
NA	TRBV4-3	NA	TRBJ2-1	TGCGCCAGCAGCCAAGAGCTGGGGCAGTTTAATGAGCAGTTCTTC	CASSQELGQFNEQFF
NA	TRBV4-1	NA	TRBJ2-1	TGCGCCAGCAGCCAAGATCTATTAGGCAATGAGCAGTTCTTC	CASSQDLLGNEQFF
NA	TRBV12-5	TRBD2	TRBJ2-3	TGTGCTAGTGGTTCGTGGACTAGCGGAAAAACAGATACGCAGTATTTT	CASGSWTSGKTDTQYF
NA	TRBV7-6	NA	TRBJ2-1	TGTGCCAGCAGCTTCATCAGGGGCCGGCAGTTCTTC	CASSFIRGRQFF
NA	TRBV4-1	NA	TRBJ2-7	TGCGCCAGCAGCCAAGGTTTAGGGATGTCGGACGAGCAGTACTTC	CASSQGLGMSDEQYF
NA	TRBV11-3	NA	TRBJ1-2	TGTGCCAGCAGCTTAGATGGACATGGCTACACCTTC	CASSLDGHGYTF
NA	TRBV6-5	TRBD1	TRBJ1-1	TGTGCCAGCAGTTCAGGGGGCAATGAAGCTTTCTTT	CASSSGGNEAFF
NA	TRBV7-9	TRBD2	TRBJ2-7	TGTGCCAGCCACCGGGGAGGGCTCAGCTCCTACGAGCAGTACTTC	CASHRGGLSSYEQYF
NA	TRBV9	TRBD2	TRBJ2-7	TGTGCCAGCAGCGGAGGGGTAGCGGGGAGCTCCTACGAGCAGTACTTC	CASSGGVAGSSYEQYF
NA	TRBV7-9	NA	TRBJ1-5	TGTGCCAGCAGCCCCGGGGGGGATCAGCCCCAGCATTTT	CASSPGGDQPQHF
NA	TRBV7-9	NA	TRBJ1-1	TGTGCCAGCAGCTTCTCCCTAGGGAGAGCGAGGGATGAAGCTTTCTTT	CASSFSLGRARDEAFF
NA	TRBV18	NA	TRBJ2-7	TGTGCCAGCTCACCACCGTTCTCAAAGGGCTCCTACGAGCAGTACTTC	CASSPPFSKGSYEQYF
once	TRBV7-9	NA	TRBJ2-7	TGTGCCAGCAGCTCCAGTGGAGCTATCTACGAGCAGTACTTC	CASSSSGAIYEQYF
NA	TRBV28	NA	TRBJ2-7	TGTGCCAGCAGTTCCGAGGACCATTACGAGCAGTACTTC	CASSSEDHYEQYF
NA	TRBV27	TRBD1	TRBJ2-7	TGTGCCAGCAGTACCTACCTCGCGGGACAGGCCTACGAGCAGTACTTC	CASSTYLAGQAYEQYF
NA	TRBV5-6	NA	TRBJ2-3	TGTGCCAGCAGCTTAGGACACCGAAATCCAGATACGCAGTATTTT	CASSLGHRNPDTQYF
NA	TRBV6-5	NA	TRBJ1-5	TGTGCCAGCAGTAAAATGTATAGCAATCAGCCCCAGCATTTT	CASSKMYSNQPQHF
NA	TRBV28	NA	TRBJ2-1	TGTGCCAGCAGCCACTCCTACAATGAGCAGTTCTTC	CASSHSYNEQFF
NA	TRBV5-4	TRBD2	TRBJ2-2	TGTGCCAGCAGCTCTAGCGGATCGAACACCGGGGAGCTGTTTTTT	CASSSSGSNTGELFF
NA	TRBV14	TRBD2	TRBJ2-7	TGTGCCAGCAGCCCAGGACTAGCGGGAGGAGAAGAGCAGTACTTC	CASSPGLAGGEEQYF
NA	TRBV30	NA	TRBJ2-1	TGTGCGACGGGGACTCCCTCCTACAATGAGCAGTTCTTC	CATGTPSYNEQFF
NA	TRBV9	NA	TRBJ2-1	TGTGCCAGCAGCGTAGCGGGAGTTGGCAATGAGCAGTTCTTC	CASSVAGVGNEQFF
NA	TRBV6-5	NA	TRBJ2-5	TGTGCCAGCAGTTACCAGACTCGGAGCCAAGAGACCCAGTACTTC	CASSYQTRSQETQYF
NA	TRBV25-1	NA	TRBJ1-2	TGTGCCAGCAAAGAAGGCAATGGCTACACCTTC	CASKEGNGYTF
NA	TRBV7-9	TRBD1	TRBJ1-2	TGTGCCAGCAGCGCTCGGGACAGGGAGGGCTATGGCTACACCTTC	CASSARDREGYGYTF
NA	TRBV5-1	NA	TRBJ2-5	TGCGCCAGCAGCCGGGTGCTGGACCAAGAGACCCAGTACTTC	CASSRVLDQETQYF
once	TRBV10-3	TRBD2	TRBJ2-1	TGTGCCATCAGTGAAACTAGCGACTACAATGAGCAGTTCTTC	CAISETSDYNEQFF
NA	TRBV30	TRBD1	TRBJ2-1	TGTGCCTGGAGTGTACTCCACAGGGGCATTGGGCAGTTCTTC	CAWSVLHRGIGQFF
NA	TRBV9	TRBD2	TRBJ2-7	TGTGCCAGCAGCGTAGCAGCGGGATCCTACGAGCAGTACTTC	CASSVAAGSYEQYF
NA	TRBV19	NA	TRBJ2-5	TGTGCCAGTAGTATAGTGCCCCAGGGATACGACGAGACCCAGTACTTC	CASSIVPQGYDETQYF
NA	TRBV27	TRBD1	TRBJ2-5	TGTGCCAGCAGTTTGTCCGGGACAGGGGGCGGGAAAGAGACCCAGTACTTC	CASSLSGTGGGKETQYF
NA	TRBV4-3	NA	TRBJ2-1	TGCGCCAGCAGCCAAGAATGGCGTAGGGCCTCGAACAATGAGCAGTTCTTC	CASSQEWRRASNNEQFF
NA	TRBV13	TRBD2	TRBJ2-7	TGTGCCAGCAGCGCAAGCGGGAGTGCGTCCTACGAGCAGTACTTC	CASSASGSASYEQYF
NA	TRBV29-1	TRBD2	TRBJ2-3	TGCAGCGTGTATAGGCCGGGACTAGCGGGAGATTTCACAGATACGCAGTATTTT	CSVYRPGLAGDFTDTQYF
NA	TRBV11-3	NA	TRBJ2-3	TGTGCCAGCAGCCCTCCTAACACAGATACGCAGTATTTT	CASSPPNTDTQYF
NA	TRBV9	NA	TRBJ2-2	TGTGCCAGCAGCGTAGCGGGGGAGCTGTTTTTT	CASSVAGELFF
once	TRBV4-3	NA	TRBJ2-2	TGCGCCAGCAGCCAATCACTAGCTGACACCGGGGAGCTGTTTTTT	CASSQSLADTGELFF
NA	TRBV6-1	NA	TRBJ2-5	TGTGCCAGCAGTGAATTTGGGGCTTTAAGGGAGACCCAGTACTTC	CASSEFGALRETQYF
NA	TRBV7-9	NA	TRBJ1-5	TGTGCCAGCAGCTCGGTCCCCTCAGGGCCCCAGCATTTT	CASSSVPSGPQHF
NA	TRBV2	NA	TRBJ2-3	TGTGCCAGCAGTGAAGCGATAACAAATTCTCGCACAGATACGCAGTATTTT	CASSEAITNSRTDTQYF
NA	TRBV11-2	TRBD1	TRBJ1-5	TGTGCCAGCAGCACAGGACAGGCAGACAATCAGCCCCAGCATTTT	CASSTGQADNQPQHF
few	TRBV28	NA	TRBJ2-3	TGTGCCAGCAGTTTGCGGGGGCTTCTTGGAGATACGCAGTATTTT	CASSLRGLLGDTQYF
NA	TRBV7-9	TRBD2	TRBJ2-7	TGTGCCAGCAGCCTAGACGGGACTAGCAAGTCCTACGAGCAGTACTTC	CASSLDGTSKSYEQYF
NA	TRBV28	NA	TRBJ2-7	TGTGCCAGCAGAATACAGGGTCTCTACGAGCAGTACTTC	CASRIQGLYEQYF
NA	TRBV4-1	NA	TRBJ2-7	TGCGCCAGCAGCCAAGCCCCGTACGGGGGCCCGTACGAGCAGTACTTC	CASSQAPYGGPYEQYF
NA	TRBV5-1	TRBD2	TRBJ2-7	TGCGCCAGCAGCTCTTCTACCGGGACTATCTCCTACGAGCAGTACTTC	CASSSSTGTISYEQYF
NA	TRBV29-1	NA	TRBJ1-2	TGCAGCGTGAACGCCCGACGAGAAGGGGCGGTAGGCTACACCTTC	CSVNARREGAVGYTF
NA	TRBV29-1	NA	TRBJ2-2	TGCAGCGTTGAAGATACTCAGGTCACCGGGGAGCTGTTTTTT	CSVEDTQVTGELFF